This T cell receptor (beta chain) was sequenced in a study of blood T cell repertoires in COVID-19. Germline V gene sequence: CDR1 SEHNR, CDR2 FQNEAQ (reference sequence). Trimming at V came to 3 bases and at J to 15 bases, leaving 4 bases not matched to a gene. The CDR3 contains 11 residues. Using immunoSEQ multiplex PCR, the repertoire was profiled, and TCRdb retains in-frame clones only, with some absent. Counted here are about 41,000 clones, roughly 89% occurring once; the ten biggest clones make up roughly 3.8%. In this sample, this clone turned up once. The TCR originated in a man aged 35-49 years with COVID-19, enrolled during active disease. V gene TRBV7-9 combines with J gene TRBJ2-1; TRBD2 agrees at 8 bases. The sequencing input was peripheral blood. The CDR3 bases are TGTGCCAGCAGCTTTGGGGGACTAGGGTTCTTC. It is translated as CASSFGGLGFF.